The 18 T cell receptor beta chains below all came from one sample that was sequenced in a study of identical twins. Each CDR3 protein is one row after TCRdb ran MiXCR on the 5' RACE reads. This table has some 500,000 distinct CDR3 sequences, around 14% appearing once. The sample was also reused in another study, on yellow fever vaccine responses in identical twins.

Source material: CD4+ T cells sorted from blood. The receptors stem from a woman between 18 and 30 years old in good health.

This clonotype appeared a few times. The V gene is TRBV7-2, the J gene TRBJ2-2, with a tentative D call TRBD1 (6 bases). CDR3 length: 14 residues. Trimming took 2 bases from V and 6 from J, leaving 10 bases between them. Germline CDR1 and CDR2: SGHTA and FQGNSA. For the CDR3, the DNA is TGTGCCAGCAGCTTATTACAGGGAGCCGGGGAGCTGTTTTTT. Amino acid sequence: CASSLLQGAGELFF.

The chain combines TRBV11-2 with TRBJ2-3, with 7 bases aligning to TRBD1. The CDR3 runs to 14 residues. With V trimmed by 0 bases and J by 6 bases, 3 bases remained unmatched. Germline lookup yields CDR1 SGHAT and CDR2 FQNNGV. CDR3 in DNA: TGTGCCAGCAGCTTAGAAAACAGGGGCGATACGCAGTATTTT. This sequence encodes CASSLENRGDTQYF.

This clonotype was counted between two and nine times. V and J are TRBV4-3 and TRBJ2-3; D might be TRBD1 (5 bases). The length of the CDR3 is 14 residues. Trimming stripped 0 bases from V and 5 bases from J, with 9 bases between. Germline CDR1 LGHNA, CDR2 YSLEER. CDR3 nucleotides: TGCGCCAGCAGCCAAGAACCAAGGGGAGATACGCAGTATTTT. Encoded protein: CASSQEPRGDTQYF.

This clonotype came up many times. V and J are TRBV12-3 or TRBV12-4 and TRBJ2-2; D gene ambiguous. The CDR3 is 12 amino acids. V lost 0 bases to trimming and J lost 7 bases, with 3 bases between them. The CDR3 here is CASSLALGELFF. CDR3 coding DNA: TGTGCCAGCAGTTTAGCTCTCGGGGAGCTGTTTTTT.

The chain recombines TRBV11-3 with TRBJ2-1; D might be TRBD1 or TRBD2, each matching 5 bases. Trimming cost V 2 bases and J 2 bases, with 7 bases left between them. Germline values: CDR1 SGHNT, CDR2 YENEEA. CDR3 size: 14 residues. The CDR3 loop is CASSLPGPYNEQFF. CDR3 DNA sequence: TGTGCCAGCAGCTTACCGGGACCCTACAATGAGCAGTTCTTC.

This clonotype was observed a handful of times. The CDR3 spells CASSYRVSYEQYF. The CDR3 nucleotides read TGTGCCAGCAGTTACAGGGTTTCCTACGAGCAGTACTTC. The rearrangement joins TRBV6-2 or TRBV6-3 to TRBJ2-7; D unresolved. V lost 2 bases to trimming and J lost 1 base, with 6 bases between them. The germline V gene encodes CDR1 MNHEY and CDR2 SVGEGT. The CDR3 sequence is 13 residues long.

This chain connects TRBV12-3 or TRBV12-4 to TRBJ2-1; 7 positions agree with TRBD2. This CDR3 region has 13 residues. Trimming took 6 bases from V and 7 from J; bases not matched to a gene: 6. The CDR3 here is CASRGLAENEQFF. CDR3 nucleotides: TGTGCCAGCAGGGGGCTAGCGGAGAATGAGCAGTTCTTC.

This sequence joins TRBV11-2 and TRBJ2-2; the match to TRBD1 covers 8 bases. Germline V gene lookup returns CDR1 SGHAT and CDR2 FQNNGV. J gave up 4 bases and V 3 bases, and 7 bases lay outside the gene matches. This CDR3 has 16 residues. CDR3 sequence: CASSFRTGPLTGELFF. The CDR3 DNA reads TGTGCCAGCAGCTTCCGGACAGGGCCCCTCACCGGGGAGCTGTTTTTT. The complete variable domain, with remaining parts taken from reference TRBV11-2 and TRBJ2-2, reads EAGVAQSPRYKIIEKRQSVAFWCNPISGHATLYWYQQILGQGPKLLIQFQNNGVVDDSQLPKDRFSAERLKGVDSTLKIQPAKLEDSAVYLCASSFRTGPLTGELFFGEGSRLTVL.

The table lists this clonotype with many counts. The V and J genes are TRBV12-3 or TRBV12-4 and TRBJ2-1; 12 bases match TRBD2. J was trimmed by 0 bases and V by 6 bases; bases with no gene match: 3. This CDR3 contains 16 residues. The CDR3 nucleotides read TGTGCCAGCAGGAGGACTAGCGGGGTCTCCTACAATGAGCAGTTCTTC. It is translated as CASRRTSGVSYNEQFF.

This clonotype was seen a handful of times. This chain links TRBV28 with TRBJ2-7; the D is unclear. CDR1 MDHEN and CDR2 SYDVKM come from the germline V gene. The CDR3 is 11 amino acids. Trimming removed 6 bases from V and 3 bases from J, with 6 bases in between. The CDR3 spells CASRSLYEQYF. CDR3 nucleotides: TGTGCCAGCAGAAGCCTCTACGAGCAGTACTTC.

This clonotype was seen more than once but under ten times. V usage is TRBV6-1 and J usage is TRBJ1-2; possible D gene TRBD1, 5 bases. The CDR3 runs to 12 residues. V shed 6 bases and J shed 4 bases, with 9 bases lying between them. From germline, CDR1 is MNHNS and CDR2 SASEGT. The CDR3 is CASRETVYGYTF. The CDR3 bases are TGTGCCAGCAGAGAGACAGTCTATGGCTACACCTTC.

The chain employs TRBV7-9 and TRBJ1-1; D remains ambiguous. From germline, CDR1 is SEHNR and CDR2 FQNEAQ (reference sequence). Trimming took off 3 bases at V and 6 bases at J, with 8 bases between the two ends. There are 12 residues in the CDR3. The CDR3 loop is CASSFIEPEAFF. The CDR3 DNA reads as TGTGCCAGCAGCTTCATTGAGCCTGAAGCTTTCTTT.

The V gene is TRBV11-2, the J gene TRBJ1-2, with D maybe TRBD1 (5 bases). The CDR3 runs to 12 residues. CDR1 and CDR2 (germline): SGHAT, FQNNGV. Trimming removed 6 bases from V and 5 bases from J, with 10 bases in between. CDR3 nucleotides: TGTGCCAGCAGTACTCAGGGATATGGCTACACCTTC. Translation: CASSTQGYGYTF.

The V and J genes are TRBV11-2 and TRBJ2-3; 8 bases agree with TRBD2. Looked up from germline, CDR1 is SGHAT and CDR2 is FQNNGV. The CDR3 is made up of 17 amino acids. The J segment lost 6 bases and the V segment lost 4 bases, leaving 15 bases of the junction unmatched. The CDR3 sequence is CASSWETGGIAGDTQYF. DNA of the CDR3: TGTGCCAGCAGCTGGGAGACAGGCGGGATAGCGGGGGATACGCAGTATTTT.

The chain carries TRBV20-1 and TRBJ2-5; TRBD1 might be the D (5 bases). Germline V gene lookup returns CDR1 DFQATT and CDR2 SNEGSKA (reference sequence). The CDR3 spans 14 residues. The V and J ends lost 6 bases and 4 bases respectively, with 18 bases between them. The CDR3 DNA reads as TGCAGTGCCCAGGAGTTTCAGGGAACAGAGACCCAGTACTTC. It yields the protein CSAQEFQGTETQYF.

The chain employs TRBV5-5 and TRBJ1-3, with 7 bases matching TRBD1. The J segment lost 0 bases and the V segment lost 4 bases, leaving 10 bases of the junction unmatched. The CDR3 has 17 residues. Germline V gene sequence: CDR1 SGHKS, CDR2 YYEKEE (reference sequence). CDR3: CASSQKTGLISGNTIYF. In nucleotides, the CDR3 is TGTGCCAGCAGCCAGAAGACAGGGCTGATCTCTGGAAACACCATATATTTT.

This chain links TRBV5-6 with TRBJ2-1, with a weak D call TRBD2 (6 bases). V was cut by 4 bases and J by 1 base, with 18 bases left in between. From germline, CDR1 is SGHDT and CDR2 YYEEEE. The CDR3 has 17 amino acids. In DNA, the CDR3 is TGTGCCAGCAGCCGATCGACGGGGGTTACGTCCTACAATGAGCAGTTCTTC. This codes for CASSRSTGVTSYNEQFF.

In its sample, this clonotype was seen a few times. The chain uses TRBV28 and TRBJ2-3; D possibly corresponds to TRBD1 (5 bases). Germline V gene sequence: CDR1 MDHEN, CDR2 SYDVKM. V dropped 3 bases and J dropped 1 base, with 11 bases sitting between them. The length of the CDR3 is 15 residues. The CDR3 region has the DNA TGTGCCAGCAGTTTGTATCAGGGTGGCACAGATACGCAGTATTTT. The encoded protein is CASSLYQGGTDTQYF. The full variable domain, rest sourced from reference TRBV28 and TRBJ2-3, is DVKVTQSSRYLVKRTGEKVFLECVQDMDHENMFWYRQDPGLGLRLIYFSYDVKMKEKGDIPEGYSVSREKKERFSLILESASTNQTSMYLCASSLYQGGTDTQYFGPGTRLTVL.